What follows are 24 T cell receptor beta chains derived from one specimen sequenced in a study of blood T cell repertoires in COVID-19. The assay was immunoSEQ multiplex PCR, and TCRdb's table has in-frame clones only and misses some. The repertoire holds roughly 150,000 clones, with approximately 79% as singletons. Sequenced sample: PBMCs or T cells enriched from blood (not recorded which). The receptor source for this set is a man between 45 and 60 years old who had recovered from COVID-19.

The genes are TRBV19 and TRBJ2-4; perhaps TRBD2 as D (5 bases). From germline, CDR1 is LNHDA and CDR2 SQIVND (reference sequence). The CDR3 totals 11 residues. The ends were cut back, 7 bases at V and 12 bases at J, with 13 bases in the middle. The CDR3 DNA is TGTGCCAGTACCCTACGGGGATCTCAGTACTTC. Translation gives CASTLRGSQYF.

This clone was counted only a few times. The chain uses TRBV11-2 and TRBJ1-2, with 7 bases matching TRBD1. The CDR3 has 15 amino acids. J lost 3 bases, V lost 0 bases, and 4 bases had no gene match. In germline, CDR1 is SGHAT, CDR2 FQNNGV. The CDR3: CASSLDPTGHYGYTF. The DNA of the CDR3 is TGTGCCAGCAGCTTAGATCCGACAGGGCACTATGGCTACACCTTC.

J is TRBJ1-1 and V is TRBV18; tentative D call: TRBD1 (5 bases). Germline CDR1 and CDR2: KGHSH and LQKENI. The V end was cut by 6 bases, the J end by 6 bases, with 14 bases between. The CDR3 totals 13 residues. Here the CDR3 DNA reads TGTGCCAGCTCTCCGACAAGGGGTCCTGAAGCTTTCTTT. Translation: CASSPTRGPEAFF.

This chain joins TRBV3-1 (or the pseudogene TRBV3-2) and TRBJ2-1; 11 bases align to TRBD2. This CDR3 region has 16 residues. V lost 4 bases and J lost 5; bases outside the gene matches: 7. Germline V lookup: CDR1 LGHDT, CDR2 YNNKEL (reference sequence). In DNA form, the CDR3 reads TGTGCCAGCAGCCGCCGACTAGCGGGGCGGGACAATGAGCAGTTCTTC. It codes for CASSRRLAGRDNEQFF.

This chain links TRBV9 with TRBJ1-5; D uncertain. Germline V gene data show CDR1 as SGDLS and CDR2 as YYNGEE. With 0 bases removed from V and 6 bases from J, the gap between germline ends came to 10 bases. This CDR3 comprises 14 residues. The CDR3 DNA reads TGTGCCAGCAGCGTAGGCAGTTCCACTCAGCCCCAGCATTTT. Protein product: CASSVGSSTQPQHF.

The J gene is TRBJ1-3, the V gene TRBV15; 11 nucleotides align to TRBD1. Germline V gene lookup returns CDR1 LNHNV and CDR2 YYDKDF (reference sequence). This CDR3 has 17 residues. The trim removed 6 bases at V and 0 bases at J, leaving 7 bases unmatched. CDR3 amino acids: CATRTGQGALSGNTIYF. As DNA, the CDR3 is TGTGCCACCAGAACCGGACAGGGGGCTCTCTCTGGAAACACCATATATTTT.

Comment on this clone: Distinct nucleotide sequences in the sample also encode this CDR3. J is TRBJ1-1 and V is TRBV5-1, with TRBD1 identical over 8 bases. Germline CDR1 reads SGHRS; CDR2 reads YFSETQ. V lost 4 bases to trimming and J lost 5 bases; unmatched junction nucleotides: 7. The CDR3 is 14 residues long. The CDR3 coding sequence is TGCGCCAGCAGCCCCGGACAGGGTAGTACTGAAGCTTTCTTT. It translates to CASSPGQGSTEAFF. Filled out from reference TRBV5-1 and TRBJ1-1, the complete variable domain reads KAGVTQTPRYLIKTRGQQVTLSCSPISGHRSVSWYQQTPGQGLQFLFEYFSETQRNKGNFPGRFSGRQFSNSRSEMNVSTLELGDSALYLCASSPGQGSTEAFFGQGTRLTVV.

As concerns this clone: The junction departs from germline at one end; a sequencing error may be responsible. The rearrangement links TRBV7-7 to TRBJ1-4; TRBD1 agrees at 9 bases. Germline V CDR1 and CDR2: SSHAT, FNYEAQ (reference sequence). The CDR3 length is 15 residues. CDR3 DNA sequence: TGTGCTAGCAGCCCTGGGACAGGGATAAATGAAAAACTGTTTTTT. It codes for CASSPGTGINEKLFF.

V is TRBV7-2 and J is TRBJ2-2; a possible D gene is TRBD1 (6 bases). Germline V CDR1 and CDR2: SGHTA, FQGNSA. Trimming left V 5 bases short and J 5 bases short, with 12 bases between. This CDR3 comprises 14 residues. The CDR3 nucleotides are TGTGCCAGCAGCGTAGGACAGATGACCGGGGAGCTGTTTTTT. Translating gives CASSVGQMTGELFF.

The chain is built from TRBV2 and TRBJ2-7; 9 positions agree with TRBD1. The CDR3 covers 14 residues. V shed 10 bases, J shed 6 bases, and the junction held 13 bases outside the gene matches. Germline loops: CDR1 SNHLY, CDR2 FYNNEI. CDR3 bases: TGTGCCATAGATAAGGACAGGGGATTGGGCGAGCAGTACTTC. Amino acid sequence: CAIDKDRGLGEQYF.

V usage is TRBV6-2 or TRBV6-3 and J usage is TRBJ1-5, with D hard to call. This CDR3 comprises 18 residues. V was clipped by 2 bases and J by 0 bases, with 17 bases between them. Germline V lookup: CDR1 MNHEY, CDR2 SVGEGT. DNA for the CDR3: TGTGCCAGCAGTTACACACCCGAGGAACCCTCTAGCAATCAGCCCCAGCATTTT. Translating it yields CASSYTPEEPSSNQPQHF.

The chain uses TRBV18 and TRBJ2-5, with D hard to call. V lost 1 base, J lost 5 bases, and 5 bases lay in between. From germline, CDR1 is KGHSH and CDR2 LQKENI. The CDR3 totals 12 residues. The DNA for the CDR3 is TGTGCCAGCTCACCACTATCCGAGACCCAGTACTTC. The encoded protein is CASSPLSETQYF.

The chain links TRBV2 to TRBJ1-6, with D maybe TRBD1 (5 bases). This CDR3 contains 13 residues. CDR1 is SNHLY and CDR2 is FYNNEI in the germline V gene. V lost 10 bases and J 4 bases, leaving 11 bases between the germline ends. The DNA of the CDR3 is TGTGCCACCCTGGGACTGTATAATTCACCCCTCCACTTT. It is translated as CATLGLYNSPLHF.

The J gene is TRBJ1-2, the V gene TRBV5-1; TRBD1 matches 9 bases. The length of the CDR3 is 13 residues. Germline CDR1 SGHRS, CDR2 YFSETQ. The V and J ends lost 4 bases and 8 bases, in that order; junction bases with no gene match: 6. CDR3 sequence: CASSPRTGEGYTF. Here the CDR3 DNA reads TGCGCCAGCAGCCCTCGGACAGGGGAGGGCTACACCTTC.

The chain has TRBV28 and TRBJ2-3, with TRBD1 identical over 10 bases. CDR1 MDHEN and CDR2 SYDVKM come from the germline V gene. With V trimmed by 11 bases and J by 2 bases, 4 bases remained unmatched. This CDR3 is 13 amino acids long. The chain's CDR3 is CASGTGDTDTQYF. In nucleotides, the CDR3 is TGTGCCTCCGGGACAGGGGACACAGATACGCAGTATTTT.

J is TRBJ1-3 and V is TRBV19, with 7 bases fitting TRBD1. Germline V lookup: CDR1 LNHDA, CDR2 SQIVND (reference sequence). V gave up 4 bases and J gave up 0 bases; unmatched junction bases: 6. The CDR3 is made up of 16 amino acids. The chain's CDR3 is CASSKRGTVSGNTIYF. DNA for the CDR3: TGTGCCAGTAGTAAAAGGGGGACAGTCTCTGGAAACACCATATATTTT.

This chain connects TRBV7-9 to TRBJ2-1; unclear D gene. Germline values: CDR1 SEHNR, CDR2 FQNEAQ (reference sequence). V was clipped by 5 bases and J by 5 bases, with 4 bases between them. The CDR3 length is 11 residues. Here the CDR3 reads CASSRNNEQFF. As DNA, the CDR3 is TGTGCCAGCAGCCGTAACAATGAGCAGTTCTTC. The full variable domain, its missing parts supplied by reference TRBV7-9 and TRBJ2-1, is DTGVSQNPRHKITKRGQNVTFRCDPISEHNRLYWYRQTLGQGPEFLTYFQNEAQLEKSRLLSDRFSAERPKGSFSTLEIQRTEQGDSAMYLCASSRNNEQFFGPGTRLTVL.

This clone appeared many times. V gene TRBV23-1 combines with J gene TRBJ2-7; D may be TRBD2 (5 bases). TRBV23-1 is an ORF, and what it does is uncertain. This CDR3 is built from 10 residues. The germline V and J ends were trimmed by 2 bases and 10 bases, with 6 bases remaining between them. CDR3 DNA: TGCGCCAGCAGTCAACCGGGACAGTACTTC. It is translated as CASSQPGQYF.

The sample holds a few counts of this clone. Other DNA sequences within the sample encode an identical CDR3. The chain employs TRBV25-1 and TRBJ2-7, with 9 bases identical to TRBD1. This CDR3 contains 15 residues. Losses at the gene ends were 3 bases for V and 2 bases for J; bases not matched to a gene: 5. Looked up from germline, CDR1 is MGHDK and CDR2 is SYGVNS. In DNA form, the CDR3 reads TGTGCCAGCAGTGAGGGAGGGACAGGGACCTACGAGCAGTACTTC. Protein: CASSEGGTGTYEQYF.

The rearrangement links TRBV20-1 to TRBJ2-7; D may match TRBD1 or TRBD2 (5 bases each). Germline loops: CDR1 DFQATT, CDR2 SNEGSKA (reference sequence). V lost 3 bases and J 0 bases, leaving 15 bases between the germline ends. The CDR3 totals 15 residues. CDR3 sequence reads: CSASGGQNPSYEQYF. CDR3 DNA sequence: TGCAGTGCTAGTGGAGGACAAAATCCCTCCTACGAGCAGTACTTC.

V gene TRBV5-1 combines with J gene TRBJ2-5; D might be TRBD2 (6 bases). Looked up from germline, CDR1 is SGHRS and CDR2 is YFSETQ. The CDR3 length is 16 residues. V shed 4 bases and J shed 7 bases, with 23 bases lying between them. CDR3 region: CASSRQAEAGSRTQYF. The CDR3 DNA follows: TGCGCCAGCAGCCGCCAGGCCGAGGCGGGAAGTAGGACCCAGTACTTC.

The chain employs TRBV27 and TRBJ1-6; 9 bases fit TRBD1. The CDR3 is 15 residues long. The germline gives CDR1 MNHEY, CDR2 SMNVEV (reference sequence). V dropped 5 bases and J dropped 4; count of bases not matched to a gene: 3. The CDR3 DNA is TGTGCCAGCAGTGTGGGACAGGGATATAATTCACCCCTCCACTTT. This sequence encodes CASSVGQGYNSPLHF.

The J gene is TRBJ1-1, the V gene TRBV5-4; a weak D match, TRBD1 (5 bases). The V end was cut by 0 bases, the J end by 0 bases, with 9 bases between. There are 15 residues in the CDR3. Germline lookup yields CDR1 SGHNT and CDR2 YYREEE (reference sequence). CDR3 sequence: CASSLAGGMNTEAFF. CDR3 bases: TGTGCCAGCAGCTTGGCGGGGGGGATGAACACTGAAGCTTTCTTT.

The chain joins TRBV9 to TRBJ2-5; D perhaps matches TRBD2 (6 bases). V shed 2 bases and J shed 2 bases, with 10 bases lying between them. CDR1 and CDR2 (germline): SGDLS, YYNGEE. CDR3 size: 14 residues. CDR3 in amino acids: CASSVASGQETQYF. Written as DNA, the CDR3 is TGTGCCAGCAGCGTTGCCAGCGGGCAAGAGACCCAGTACTTC.